This TCR beta chain was sequenced in a study of neurological immune-mediated disorders. Study-level results: Patients with HTLV-1-associated myelopathy showed the most TCR clonal expansion. Those with multiple sclerosis showed the least, falling below healthy controls. No link was found between any clinical or MRI feature and the multiple sclerosis repertoire cluster.

A 10-nucleotide random UMI tagged transcripts in template-switch 5'RACE cDNA synthesis. TCRdb independently ran MiXCR on the 5' RACE reads; one entry per CDR3 protein. The sample lists some 48,000 distinct CDR3 sequences, approximately 5.8% occurring once. This clonotype was detected ten times or more. No antigen is known for it. The junction does not match germline at one end; this may be a read error. This CDR3 spans 11 amino acids. Per germline, CDR1 DFQATT and CDR2 SNEGSKA (reference sequence). The chain recombines TRBV20-1 with TRBJ2-4, with 13 bases that match TRBD2. This receptor was identified in a woman aged 18-29 years with multiple sclerosis. The sequenced sample consisted of CD4+ T cells from blood. The DNA for the CDR3 is TGCAGTGCTAGAGGAACACTAGCGGGGGGGTTC. Its protein product is CSARGTLAGGF.